These 3 T cell receptor beta chains originate from one sample sequenced in a study of blood T cells in healthy people across ages. Using a J-beta primer mix together with a sample-barcoded 5' primer, a second PCR was run for roughly 6 to 11 cycles. Via MiXCR, TCRdb re-called the 5' RACE reads, giving one row per CDR3 protein. The sample shows some 760,000 distinct CDR3 sequences, approximately 25% of them seen only once. The sample also formed part of further work on T cells of mothers and their children.

What was sequenced was blood. All receptors derive from a boy younger than 18 in good health.

In its sample, this clonotype was seen a few times. CDR3 sequence: CASSPDFANTGELFF. DNA of the CDR3: TGTGCCAGCAGCCCTGACTTCGCGAACACCGGGGAGCTGTTTTTT. V is TRBV3-1 and J is TRBJ2-2; no reliable D call. Deletions cut 4 bases from V and 0 bases from J, with 9 bases between. The CDR3 contains 15 residues. The germline V gene has CDR1 LGHDT and CDR2 YNNKEL (reference sequence).

The rearrangement links TRBV7-9 to TRBJ2-1; perhaps TRBD2 as D (5 bases). The CDR3 contains 14 residues. Germline CDR1 and CDR2: SEHNR and FQNEAQ (reference sequence). Trimming removed 7 bases from V and 0 bases from J, with 10 bases in between. In nucleotides, the CDR3 is TGTGCCAGCACCCCTCGGGACTCCTACAATGAGCAGTTCTTC. Protein: CASTPRDSYNEQFF.

The chain links TRBV6-2 or TRBV6-3 to TRBJ2-1; 10 nucleotides line up with TRBD2. The ends lost 2 bases at V and 8 bases at J; junction bases unmatched: 6. The CDR3 is 15 residues long. Germline V gene sequence: CDR1 MNHEY, CDR2 SVGEGT. CDR3 bases: TGTGCCAGCAGTTACGAGGGACTAGCGTTCGATGAGCAGTTCTTC. Translation: CASSYEGLAFDEQFF.